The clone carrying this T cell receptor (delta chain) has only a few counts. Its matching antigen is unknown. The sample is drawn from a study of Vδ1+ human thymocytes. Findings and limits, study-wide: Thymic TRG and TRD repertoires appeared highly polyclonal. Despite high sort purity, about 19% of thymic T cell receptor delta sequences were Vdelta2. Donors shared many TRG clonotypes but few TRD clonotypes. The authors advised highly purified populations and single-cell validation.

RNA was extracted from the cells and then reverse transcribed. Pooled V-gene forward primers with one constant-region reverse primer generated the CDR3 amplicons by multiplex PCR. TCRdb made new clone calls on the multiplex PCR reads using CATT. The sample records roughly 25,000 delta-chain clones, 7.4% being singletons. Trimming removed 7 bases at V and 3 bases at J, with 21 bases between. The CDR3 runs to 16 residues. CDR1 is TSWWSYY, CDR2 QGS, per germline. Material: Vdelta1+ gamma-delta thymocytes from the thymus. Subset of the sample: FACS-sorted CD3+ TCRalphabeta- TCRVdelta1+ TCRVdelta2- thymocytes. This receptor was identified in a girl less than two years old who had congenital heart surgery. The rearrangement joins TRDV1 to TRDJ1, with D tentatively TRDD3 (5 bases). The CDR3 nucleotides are TGTGCTCTTGCGATATACGCCATAATTCCCTCCGATAAACTCATCTTT. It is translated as CALAIYAIIPSDKLIF.